These T cell receptor beta chains were read from a single sample in a study of T cells after yellow fever vaccination. TCRdb independently ran MiXCR on the 5' RACE reads; one entry per CDR3 protein. The sample lists about 580,000 distinct CDR3 sequences, roughly 17% occurring once. The specimen comprised PBMCs, sampled 5 to 6 days after the first yellow fever vaccination. All receptors come from a man aged 18 to 35 who received the YFV17D yellow fever vaccine. Both conserved end residues are part of each CDR3. The D gene is left open where the match is weak. A clone size is listed for some rows: how often the clone was seen (once, few, many), or a class if it is expanded.

>-|-|TRBJ1-1|TRBV11-1
CASSLAYYMNTEAFF
TGTGCCAGCAGCTTAGCTTACTACATGAACACTGAAGCTTTCTTT
>-|-|TRBJ2-7|TRBV6-2/TRBV6-3
CASSPLIELSSSYEQYF
TGTGCCAGCAGCCCCCTCATTGAGCTTTCTAGCTCCTACGAGCAGTACTTC
>few|-|TRBJ1-1|TRBV30
CAWTGRSGAFF
TGTGCCTGGACCGGGAGGAGTGGAGCTTTCTTT
>few|-|TRBJ2-1|TRBV20-1
CSARERGLGYNEQFF
TGCAGTGCTAGAGAAAGAGGGTTGGGCTACAATGAGCAGTTCTTC
>-|-|TRBJ1-2|TRBV12-3/TRBV12-4
CASRGTAGNYGYTF
TGTGCCAGCAGAGGGACGGCGGGAAACTATGGCTACACCTTC
>few|TRBD1|TRBJ1-3|TRBV18
CASSPFDRASSGNTIYF
TGTGCCAGCTCACCCTTTGACAGGGCGAGCTCTGGAAACACCATATATTTT
>-|-|TRBJ2-1|TRBV4-2
CASSPQAVSNEQFF
TGTGCCAGCAGCCCCCAGGCAGTTTCGAATGAGCAGTTCTTC
>few|TRBD2|TRBJ2-1|TRBV5-1
CASSSGLAGHNEQFF
TGCGCCAGCAGCTCCGGACTAGCGGGGCACAATGAGCAGTTCTTC
>-|TRBD2|TRBJ2-5|TRBV6-2/TRBV6-3
CATQRGMRETQYF
TGTGCCACCCAGCGGGGGATGCGGGAGACCCAGTACTTC
>few|TRBD1|TRBJ1-6|TRBV28
CAGQGVNSPLHF
TGTGCCGGACAGGGAGTCAATTCACCCCTCCACTTT
>-|-|TRBJ1-1|TRBV29-1
CSVAAQKNTEAFF
TGCAGCGTTGCTGCACAGAAGAACACTGAAGCTTTCTTT
>few|-|TRBJ2-3|TRBV5-6
CASSVRRLRGTQYF
TGTGCCAGCAGCGTACGGCGGTTGAGGGGTACGCAGTATTTT
>-|TRBD2|TRBJ2-1|TRBV3-1
CASSQVAGGLYNEQFF
TGTGCCAGCAGCCAAGTTGCGGGGGGCCTCTACAATGAGCAGTTCTTC
>few|TRBD1|TRBJ1-1|TRBV12-3/TRBV12-4
CASRQQGFANTEAFF
TGTGCCAGCAGACAACAGGGGTTTGCGAACACTGAAGCTTTCTTT
>few|-|TRBJ1-1|TRBV18
CASSPPVVPEAFF
TGTGCCAGCTCACCACCGGTAGTCCCCGAAGCTTTCTTT
>few|-|TRBJ2-5|TRBV7-9
CASSYVAKQETQYF
TGTGCCAGCAGCTATGTCGCCAAACAAGAGACCCAGTACTTC
>-|-|TRBJ1-3|TRBV5-1
CASSLGDEVGNTIYF
TGCGCCAGCAGCTTAGGGGACGAAGTTGGAAACACCATATATTTT
>few|-|TRBJ2-1|TRBV24-1
CATSASDTAYNEQFF
TGTGCCACCAGTGCCTCGGACACAGCCTACAATGAGCAGTTCTTC
>few|TRBD2|TRBJ2-7|TRBV5-4
CASSFTSAHEQYF
TGTGCCAGCAGCTTCACTAGCGCCCACGAGCAGTACTTC
>-|-|TRBJ2-2|TRBV4-2
CASSQGNWGQNTGELFF
TGTGCCAGCAGCCAAGGAAACTGGGGGCAGAACACCGGGGAGCTGTTTTTT
>few|TRBD2|TRBJ2-1|TRBV10-3
CAISEGLGGGKNEQFF
TGTGCCATCAGTGAAGGTCTAGGCGGGGGTAAAAATGAGCAGTTCTTC
>few|-|TRBJ1-2|TRBV20-1
CSARFGGRDNYGYTF
TGCAGTGCTAGATTCGGGGGCCGAGATAACTATGGCTACACCTTC
>many|TRBD1|TRBJ2-2|TRBV5-1
CASSFGTANTGELFF
TGCGCCAGCAGCTTCGGGACAGCGAACACCGGGGAGCTGTTTTTT
>few|TRBD1|TRBJ1-5|TRBV6-2/TRBV6-3
CASTGTGGGNQPQHF
TGTGCCAGCACCGGGACAGGGGGCGGCAATCAGCCCCAGCATTTT
>few|TRBD2|TRBJ2-5|TRBV12-3/TRBV12-4
CASSPGGMKTQYF
TGTGCCAGCAGCCCCGGGGGGATGAAGACCCAGTACTTC
>-|-|TRBJ1-4|TRBV19
CASRPTGWREKLFF
TGTGCCAGTAGACCGACAGGCTGGCGTGAAAAACTGTTTTTT
>many|TRBD2|TRBJ2-1|TRBV7-9
CASSESGGPYNEQFF
TGTGCCAGCAGCGAAAGCGGGGGGCCCTACAATGAGCAGTTCTTC
>many|-|TRBJ2-3|TRBV7-3
CASSLAGQDTQYF
TGTGCCAGCAGCTTAGCGGGGCAGGATACGCAGTATTTT
>-|TRBD1|TRBJ2-2|TRBV9
CASSQQGVGELFF
TGTGCCAGCAGCCAACAGGGGGTCGGGGAGCTGTTTTTT
>few|-|TRBJ1-6|TRBV11-2
CASSSDRRSPLHF
TGTGCCAGCAGCTCCGACAGGAGGTCACCCCTCCACTTT
>-|TRBD1|TRBJ1-2|TRBV28
CASTWTGGDGYTF
TGTGCCAGCACCTGGACAGGGGGCGATGGCTACACCTTC
>many|-|TRBJ1-6|TRBV27
CASSRPTFSSPLHF
TGTGCCAGCAGTCGGCCTACCTTCAGTTCACCCCTCCACTTT
>-|-|TRBJ1-1|TRBV9
CASSVVGRSMNTEAFF
TGTGCCAGCAGCGTAGTGGGTCGGAGCATGAACACTGAAGCTTTCTTT
>-|-|TRBJ2-3|TRBV18
CASSPWTTPSPTNTQYF
TGTGCCAGCTCACCCTGGACAACACCTAGCCCCACTAATACGCAGTATTTT
>few|TRBD2|TRBJ2-5|TRBV9
CASSISGGATARETQYF
TGTGCCAGCAGCATTAGCGGGGGGGCCACGGCGAGAGAGACCCAGTACTTC
>-|-|TRBJ1-1|TRBV18
CASSPDQTEAFF
TGTGCCAGCTCACCCGACCAGACTGAAGCTTTCTTT
>few|TRBD1|TRBJ2-2|TRBV12-3/TRBV12-4
CASRILSGTGHTGELFF
TGTGCCAGCAGAATACTCTCCGGGACAGGTCACACCGGGGAGCTGTTTTTT
>-|TRBD1|TRBJ2-1|TRBV7-6
CASSARQGVKNEQFF
TGTGCCAGCAGCGCCCGACAGGGGGTGAAGAATGAGCAGTTCTTC
>-|-|TRBJ1-6|TRBV20-1
CSARTWGVSPLHF
TGCAGTGCTAGGACGTGGGGGGTTTCACCCCTCCACTTT
>few|-|TRBJ1-6|TRBV6-1
CASRDFLQGSNSPLHF
TGTGCCAGCAGGGACTTCTTACAGGGAAGCAATTCACCCCTCCACTTT
>-|TRBD2|TRBJ2-7|TRBV5-6
CASIGTSGGYEQYF
TGTGCCAGCATAGGGACTAGCGGGGGCTACGAGCAGTACTTC
>-|-|TRBJ1-2|TRBV5-1
CASSLAGAPNYGYTF
TGCGCCAGCAGCTTGGCAGGGGCTCCCAACTATGGCTACACCTTC
>-|TRBD2|TRBJ2-5|TRBV7-2
CASSPGGLAGRWETQYF
TGTGCCAGCAGCCCTGGAGGACTAGCGGGGAGGTGGGAGACCCAGTACTTC